These 15 T cell receptor beta chains were sequenced from one sample in a study of T cell repertoires in cytomegalovirus infection. TCRdb reprocessed the reads with MiXCR, giving one entry per CDR3 protein. The repertoire holds about 360,000 distinct CDR3 sequences, with 15% to 20% as singletons. Sequenced input: PBMCs. The receptor source for this set is a human donor in good health (CMV status not recorded). Some clones in this sample may be carry-over from other donors' samples.

This clonotype was found a few times. V usage is TRBV9 and J usage is TRBJ2-1; TRBD2 matches at 7 bases. Germline V gives CDR1 SGDLS, CDR2 YYNGEE. The CDR3 extends over 14 amino acids. Unmatched junction bases numbered 5, after V lost 3 bases and J lost 5 bases. The CDR3 coding sequence is TGTGCCAGCAGCGGGCCGGGGGGTCACAATGAGCAGTTCTTC. It yields the protein CASSGPGGHNEQFF.

About this clonotype itself: A much larger clone differs from this one at a single base, so this may be a read error. The chain is built from TRBV12-3 or TRBV12-4 and TRBJ1-5, with a possible D match to TRBD1 (5 bases). CDR3 length: 15 amino acids. The CDR3 DNA reads TGTGCCAGCAGCTCCAATACAGGCATGCGTCAGCACCAGCATTTT. Its translation: CASSSNTGMRQHQHF.

The V gene is TRBV6-2 or TRBV6-3, the J gene TRBJ2-3; D gene uncertain. Germline CDR1 and CDR2: MNHEY and SVGEGT. V was trimmed by 0 bases and J by 2 bases, leaving 12 bases between them. The CDR3 contains 16 residues. Here the CDR3 reads CASSYSYGRATDTQYF. CDR3 nucleotide sequence: TGTGCCAGCAGTTACTCCTATGGTCGGGCCACAGATACGCAGTATTTT.

The rearrangement joins TRBV2 to TRBJ1-5; tentatively, D is TRBD1 (6 bases). The V and J ends lost 1 base and 6 bases respectively, with 13 bases between them. CDR1 is SNHLY, CDR2 FYNNEI, per germline. The CDR3 is 15 amino acids. The CDR3 reads CASSEVRGSGQPQHF. Written as DNA, the CDR3 is TGTGCCAGCAGTGAAGTCAGGGGCAGCGGTCAGCCCCAGCATTTT.

The genes are TRBV14 and TRBJ2-3, with D possibly being TRBD2 (6 bases). Germline V lookup: CDR1 SGHDN, CDR2 FVKESK. V was shortened by 4 bases and J by 3 bases, with 20 bases between the two germline ends. The CDR3 is made up of 17 amino acids. In DNA, the CDR3 is TGTGCCAGCAGCCGCAGACTAGGCAGCCCCGGAACAGATACGCAGTATTTT. Translation: CASSRRLGSPGTDTQYF.

The chain combines TRBV5-6 with TRBJ2-1; maybe TRBD1 (5 bases). CDR1 SGHDT and CDR2 YYEEEE come from the germline V gene. V lost 1 base to trimming and J lost 5 bases, with 19 bases between them. This CDR3 spans 17 amino acids. The CDR3 region has the DNA TGTGCCAGCAGCTTGTGGGCAGGGCTAGGTGGGAACAATGAGCAGTTCTTC. Translating it yields CASSLWAGLGGNNEQFF. Looking up the rest from reference TRBV5-6 and TRBJ2-1 gives the full variable domain: DAGVTQSPTHLIKTRGQQVTLRCSPKSGHDTVSWYQQALGQGPQFIFQYYEEEERQRGNFPDRFSGHQFPNYSSELNVNALLLGDSALYLCASSLWAGLGGNNEQFFGPGTRLTVL.

V gene TRBV6-1 combines with J gene TRBJ1-1; no reliable D call. Deletions cut 3 bases from V and 7 bases from J, with 6 bases between. The CDR3 is made up of 11 amino acids. Germline V gene sequence: CDR1 MNHNS, CDR2 SASEGT. The CDR3, as DNA: TGTGCCAGCAGTGAGCACATTGAAGCTTTCTTT. Translating it yields CASSEHIEAFF.

The rearrangement links TRBV19 to TRBJ1-4; tentatively, D is TRBD1 (6 bases). Trimming removed 9 bases from V and 0 bases from J, with 23 bases in between. The CDR3 has 18 residues. The germline V gene encodes CDR1 LNHDA and CDR2 SQIVND (reference sequence). The CDR3 nucleotides are TGTGCCAGGAAACCTGGAGGGGACATCCCTGCAACTAATGAAAAACTGTTTTTT. This sequence encodes CARKPGGDIPATNEKLFF.

The gene calls are TRBV11-2 and TRBJ1-2; D unclear. CDR1 and CDR2 from the germline V gene are SGHAT and FQNNGV. V was pared by 5 bases and J by 6 bases, with 22 bases between. This CDR3 region has 16 residues. The CDR3 coding sequence is TGTGCCAGCAGCCCTATCCGTGTCAAACCTTGGCATGGCTACACCTTC. Translated: CASSPIRVKPWHGYTF.

This clonotype appeared many times. The chain couples TRBV12-3 or TRBV12-4 to TRBJ2-3; maybe TRBD2 (5 bases). V dropped 2 bases and J dropped 4 bases, with 7 bases sitting between them. The CDR3 has 13 amino acids. As DNA, the CDR3 is TGTGCCAGCAGTTTATGGGGAGCAGATACGCAGTATTTT. This sequence encodes CASSLWGADTQYF.

V is TRBV20-1 and J is TRBJ2-2; D is possibly TRBD2 (5 bases). This CDR3 has 15 residues. In germline, CDR1 is DFQATT, CDR2 SNEGSKA (reference sequence). The V gene lost 5 bases and the J gene lost 3 bases, with 16 bases spanning the gap. The CDR3 nucleotides are TGCAGTGCTCGTCGGGGAGAGAGTGACACCGGGGAGCTGTTTTTT. Translation gives CSARRGESDTGELFF.

About this clonotype: This may stem from a read error, because a much larger clone lies one nucleotide away. The CDR3 carries no conserved terminal phenylalanine or tryptophan, so it likely arises from a read error. The chain is built from TRBV7-2 and TRBJ1-2; 9 bases are a match to TRBD1. The CDR3 spans 16 residues. Germline V lookup: CDR1 SGHTA, CDR2 FQGNSA. Trimming took 3 bases from V and 5 from J; bases not matched to a gene: 10. Here the CDR3 DNA reads TGTGCCAGCAGCTTGACCGGGACAGGGCTGGGTTATGGCTACACCGTC. Residues: CASSLTGTGLGYGYTV.

This clonotype was picked up many times. The chain carries TRBV7-2 and TRBJ2-5; D unresolved. Germline V gene sequence: CDR1 SGHTA, CDR2 FQGNSA. Trimming removed 3 bases from V and 5 bases from J, with 10 bases in between. This CDR3 is built from 13 residues. CDR3: CASSFGRAETQYF. The CDR3 DNA reads as TGTGCCAGCAGCTTCGGAAGGGCTGAGACCCAGTACTTC. Full variable domain (missing parts from reference TRBV7-2 and TRBJ2-5): GAGVSQSPSNKVTEKGKDVELRCDPISGHTALYWYRQSLGQGLEFLIYFQGNSAPDKSGLPSDRFSAERTGGSVSTLTIQRTQQEDSAVYLCASSFGRAETQYFGPGTRLLVL.

This chain uses TRBV10-2 with TRBJ1-2, with unresolved D. Germline V gives CDR1 WSHSY, CDR2 SAAADI. Trimming cost V 5 bases and J 4 bases, with 8 bases left between them. The CDR3 has 12 amino acids. The CDR3 coding sequence is TGCGCCAGCAGTATGGACGGCTATGGCTACACCTTC. Translation gives CASSMDGYGYTF.

This clonotype appeared many times. The rearrangement links TRBV11-1 to TRBJ2-1, with D unclear. Deletions cut 2 bases from V and 5 bases from J, with 16 bases between. Germline V gene data show CDR1 as SGHAT and CDR2 as FQDESV (reference sequence). The CDR3 runs 16 residues. CDR3 amino acids: CASSLMAPWSHNEQFF. In DNA form, the CDR3 reads TGTGCCAGCAGCTTAATGGCTCCCTGGTCACACAATGAGCAGTTCTTC.